This T cell receptor beta chain was obtained from a study of control samples from healthy donors and cancer patients (dated by TCRdb to about 2020). Receptors were amplified or captured by the immunoSEQ multiplex PCR assay. The table was pulled from immuneACCESS by TCRdb, which kept in-frame rearrangements only. Such tables lose some clones; where checked, under half of the loss comes from unresolved V genes, and the rest has no known cause. The sample contains 180,000 or so clones, roughly 89% of them found a single time. About 1.6% of the sample comes from the top ten. According to the germline V gene (reference sequence), CDR1 reads LNHDA and CDR2 reads SQIVND. From the cysteine through the phenylalanine, the CDR3 covers 12 amino acids. Only the CDR3 part of the read is kept: 36 bases, read in frame from the first base. Between the V and J ends, shortened by 1 base and 2 bases respectively, the junction contains 0 bases.

This clone has just one count. Its antigen is not yet known. No base quality values were provided; no much bigger clone lies one nucleotide off. Other DNA sequences in the same sample also yield this CDR3. The rearrangement combines TRBV19 with TRBJ1-5; the D gene cannot be named for sure. Sequenced sample: blood. This TCR derives from a woman in her twenties or thirties in good health. The nucleotide sequence is given as TGTGCCAGTAGTATAGGCAATCAGCCCCAGCATTTT. It translates to CASSIGNQPQHF.